The rows below give T cell receptor beta chains drawn from one sample of a study of shared clonotypes between healthy human individuals. Sequenced by immunoSEQ multiplex PCR; TCRdb stores in-frame clones only, minus some. The top ten clones hold more than 0.95% of a sample with 1.5 million to 2.5 million clones, about 95% of them seen once. Sequencing was carried out using naive CD8+ T cells sorted from blood. Receptors were obtained from a man younger than 35 in good health. Each CDR3 is given with its conserved first and last residue. Fields, in order: D gene, J gene, CDR3 length, clone size, V gene, CDR3 DNA, CDR3 protein. A D gene is named only where the DNA matches it firmly. Clone sizes are given selectively: once, few, many, or a class where the clone is expanded.

>.|TRBJ2-1|14|.|TRBV4-1
TGCGCCAGCAGCCATTCAAGGGGCTACAATGAGCAGTTCTTC
CASSHSRGYNEQFF
>.|TRBJ2-7|15|.|TRBV6-1
TGTGCCAGCAGTGAAGCGCTTTCAGGAGCCTACGAGCAGTACTTC
CASSEALSGAYEQYF
>.|TRBJ2-3|13|.|TRBV7-9
TGTGCCAGCAGCTTAAAGCTCGCCGATACGCAGTATTTT
CASSLKLADTQYF
>.|TRBJ2-7|14|.|TRBV27
TGTGCCAGCAGTTTGGCAGGGGAATGGGACGAGCAGTACTTC
CASSLAGEWDEQYF
>.|TRBJ1-2|14|.|TRBV14
TGTGCCAGCAGCCAAACCGACGGCAACTATGGCTACACCTTC
CASSQTDGNYGYTF
>.|TRBJ1-2|15|.|TRBV9
TGTGCCAGCAGCGAGCGCTCTGGGCTTAGACCTGGCTACACCTTC
CASSERSGLRPGYTF
>TRBD1|TRBJ2-7|15|.|TRBV27
TGTGCCAGCAGTTATTTGGGACAGGGGAAGAGCGAGCAGTACTTC
CASSYLGQGKSEQYF
>TRBD1|TRBJ1-2|13|.|TRBV5-6
TGTGCCAGCAGCTGGGACAGGGGGCCTGGCTACACCTTC
CASSWDRGPGYTF
>.|TRBJ2-5|14|.|TRBV28
TGTGCCAGCAGTTTGTTGGCAGGGGTGGAGACCCAGTACTTC
CASSLLAGVETQYF
>.|TRBJ2-7|14|.|TRBV19
TGTGCCAGTAGTATAAGGACAGAGTCCTACGAGCAGTACTTC
CASSIRTESYEQYF
>TRBD2|TRBJ2-5|15|.|TRBV27
TGTGCCAGCAGTACTTGGACTAGCGGGAGAGAGACCCAGTACTTC
CASSTWTSGRETQYF
>.|TRBJ1-2|13|few|TRBV27
TGTGCCAGCAGTCCCTTTAACCAGGAGGGCTACACCTTC
CASSPFNQEGYTF
>.|TRBJ2-5|16|.|TRBV14
TGTGCCAGCAGCCAAGATCTAGGGGCGGTGGAGGAGACCCAGTACTTC
CASSQDLGAVEETQYF
>TRBD1|TRBJ1-2|12|.|TRBV27
TGTGCCAGCACTGGACAGGGCTATGGCTACACCTTC
CASTGQGYGYTF
>TRBD1|TRBJ2-7|18|.|TRBV5-8
TGTGCCAGCAGCGGCCGGGACAGGGGGACTTACAGCTCCTACGAGCAGTACTTC
CASSGRDRGTYSSYEQYF
>TRBD1|TRBJ2-2|18|.|TRBV27
TGTGCCAGCAGTTTAGTGTCTGTTGGGACAGGGTACACCGGGGAGCTGTTTTTT
CASSLVSVGTGYTGELFF
>.|TRBJ2-7|12|.|TRBV9
TGTGCCAGCAGTTCAGGGGGGAACGAGCAGTACTTC
CASSSGGNEQYF
>.|TRBJ2-5|17|.|TRBV27
TGTGCCAGCAGTCAAAACCGGGCCCTCAGGGACCAAGAGACCCAGTACTTC
CASSQNRALRDQETQYF
>.|TRBJ2-7|13|.|TRBV7-3
TGTGCCAGCAGCCTAGGGGACTCCTACGAGCAGTACTTC
CASSLGDSYEQYF
>.|TRBJ2-1|17|.|TRBV11-2
TGTGCCAGCAGCTTTCCTTCCTGGGGAGAGTACTACAATGAGCAGTTCTTC
CASSFPSWGEYYNEQFF
>TRBD1|TRBJ1-1|14|.|TRBV7-9
TGTGCCAGCAGTCCTGACAGGGTATACTCTGAAGCTTTCTTT
CASSPDRVYSEAFF
>.|TRBJ2-3|16|.|TRBV25-1
TGTGCCAGCAGTGAATTGGAGCACCTAAGCACAGATACGCAGTATTTT
CASSELEHLSTDTQYF
>TRBD1|TRBJ2-1|16|.|TRBV4-1
TGCGCCAGCAGCCGGGTGTCAGACAGGGGGTTTAGTGAGCAGTTCTTC
CASSRVSDRGFSEQFF
>TRBD1|TRBJ1-1|12|.|TRBV29-1
TGCAGCAGAGACAGGGGGAACACTGAAGCTTTCTTT
CSRDRGNTEAFF
>.|TRBJ2-1|15|.|TRBV6-1
TGTGCCAGCAGTGAAACGGCAGGGTTAGCGGATGAGCAGTTCTTC
CASSETAGLADEQFF
>.|TRBJ1-1|13|.|TRBV6-5
TGTGCCAGCAGTCAGGGATGGCTCACTGAAGCTTTCTTT
CASSQGWLTEAFF
>.|TRBJ2-1|16|.|TRBV30
TGTGCCTGGAGCGATGTACCGGGACTGGACTACAATGAGCAGTTCTTC
CAWSDVPGLDYNEQFF
>.|TRBJ2-7|15|.|TRBV9
TGTGCCAGCAGCCCTAAGGGCAACCCCTTCTACGAGCAGTACTTC
CASSPKGNPFYEQYF
>.|TRBJ1-1|12|.|TRBV4-1
TGCGCCAGCAGCCAAGGGGGCGATGAAGCTTTCTTT
CASSQGGDEAFF
>TRBD1|TRBJ1-1|15|.|TRBV5-4
TGTGCCAGCAGCTTCAGGGGGTCGGGGGCCTCTGAAGCTTTCTTT
CASSFRGSGASEAFF
>.|TRBJ2-7|15|.|TRBV5-4
TGTGCCAGCAGCCTGGGTCGGGGGAGCTCCTACGAGCAGTACTTC
CASSLGRGSSYEQYF
>TRBD1|TRBJ2-7|16|.|TRBV5-1
TGCGCCAGCAGCCCTACTGCCGGGACAGGGAACTACGAGCAGTACTTC
CASSPTAGTGNYEQYF
>TRBD1|TRBJ1-4|14|.|TRBV6-1
TGTGCCAGCAGTGATCTAGGGGGCAGAGGAAAACTGTTTTTT
CASSDLGGRGKLFF
>.|TRBJ2-5|15|.|TRBV27
TGTGCCAGCAGTCCCGCCGGCGAGGGGTGGGAGACCCAGTACTTC
CASSPAGEGWETQYF
>TRBD1|TRBJ2-7|15|.|TRBV2
TGTGCCAGCAGTGAGGGACAGGCTTTGACGTACGAGCAGTACTTC
CASSEGQALTYEQYF
>TRBD2|TRBJ2-5|16|.|TRBV4-3
TGCGCCAGCAGCCAAGGGGTAGCGGGAGGTACAGAGACCCAGTACTTC
CASSQGVAGGTETQYF
>TRBD2|TRBJ2-5|17|.|TRBV4-3
TGCGCCAGCAGCCAAGGGGACGGACTAGCGGGGGAAGAGACCCAGTACTTC
CASSQGDGLAGEETQYF
>.|TRBJ1-5|15|.|TRBV13
TGTGCCAGCAGCTTATATGCACAGACTAATCAGCCCCAGCATTTT
CASSLYAQTNQPQHF
>.|TRBJ2-7|13|.|TRBV5-1
TGCGCCAGCAGCTTGGCGCCAGCGAACGAGCAGTACTTC
CASSLAPANEQYF
>.|TRBJ1-1|13|.|TRBV11-2
TGTGCCAGCAGCTCCACAGGGAACACTGAAGCTTTCTTT
CASSSTGNTEAFF
>.|TRBJ2-5|9|.|TRBV29-1
TGCAGCGTTGAGGGGACCCAGTACTTC
CSVEGTQYF
>TRBD1|TRBJ1-1|15|.|TRBV6-5
TGTGCCAGCAGTTACTCGCGGACAGGGAACACTGAAGCTTTCTTT
CASSYSRTGNTEAFF
>TRBD1|TRBJ1-2|17|.|TRBV5-1
TGCGCCAGCAGCTTGCCTCTCGGGACAGGTGACTACTATGGCTACACCTTC
CASSLPLGTGDYYGYTF
>.|TRBJ1-2|13|.|TRBV28
TGTGCCAGCAGCTTGGGGGTCGTCGGAGGCTACACCTTC
CASSLGVVGGYTF
>.|TRBJ1-6|14|.|TRBV19
TGTGCCAGTAGTAGTTTTGGATATAATTCACCCCTCCACTTT
CASSSFGYNSPLHF
>.|TRBJ2-7|14|.|TRBV30
TGTGCCTGGAGTGTATTTGCGGGTTCCTACGAGCAGTACTTC
CAWSVFAGSYEQYF
>.|TRBJ2-1|12|.|TRBV30
TGTGCCTGGAGGGGGGCGGTAAATGAGCAGTTCTTC
CAWRGAVNEQFF
>.|TRBJ1-1|13|.|TRBV19
TGTGCCAGTATCGGGGGATATTGGACTGAAGCTTTCTTT
CASIGGYWTEAFF
>.|TRBJ2-7|13|.|TRBV7-6
TGTGCCAGCAGCTTAGCGGGGTCTGGCGAGCAGTACTTC
CASSLAGSGEQYF
>.|TRBJ2-3|15|.|TRBV15
TGTGCCACCAGCAGAGGTGGGGGGGCGGCAGATACGCAGTATTTT
CATSRGGGAADTQYF
>.|TRBJ1-2|12|.|TRBV30
TGTGCCGGGGGCAGGGCGGACTATGGCTACACCTTC
CAGGRADYGYTF
>TRBD1|TRBJ1-1|15|.|TRBV28
TGTGCCAGCAGTTGGGGGACAGAGAGAGATGGTGAAGCTTTCTTT
CASSWGTERDGEAFF
>.|TRBJ2-5|14|.|TRBV6-6
TGTGCCAGCAGTTGGACAGTCCCCCAAGAGACCCAGTACTTC
CASSWTVPQETQYF
>.|TRBJ1-5|15|.|TRBV28
TGTGCCAGCAGTTTAGGGACTGATAGCAATCAGCCCCAGCATTTT
CASSLGTDSNQPQHF